These T cell receptor beta chains were read from a single sample in a study of T cell responses to AZD1222 COVID-19 vaccine. Data came from immunoSEQ multiplex PCR; TCRdb stores just in-frame clones and leaves some out. The table records about 82,000 clones, 90% of them present only once. The specimen was peripheral blood, collected on day 0 of AZD1222 vaccination. These receptors all stem from an adult in good health. CDR3s include the opening cysteine and the closing phenylalanine or tryptophan.

v_call,cdr3_aa
TRBV11-2,CASSSEQAGTCQVNEQFF
TRBV19,CATSPYQGNQPQHF
TRBV27,CASRGFGSGNTIYF
TRBV5-1,CATGEREDTEAFF
TRBV2,CASSERGARNEKLFF
TRBV12-3/TRBV12-4,CASKPDTYNEQFF
TRBV10-2,CASRLTGEGTEAFF
TRBV19,CASSIRSEGAEQYF
TRBV6-6,CASSYSYQKWVQFF
TRBV4-1,CASSQTPTVYYGYTF
TRBV10-3,CAISGAGGPYEQYF
TRBV5-4,CASSQDRLTEKLFF
TRBV5-4,CASSLAGANNEKLFF
TRBV7-9,CASSFGPGGTTGELFF
TRBV2,CASSEGARYTEAFF
TRBV7-2,CASSSTGWVYNEQFF
TRBV2,CASSADRGYNQPQHF
TRBV2,CASTPLAGAFTDTQYF
TRBV7-2,CASSYTDTQYF
TRBV11-2,CASSAGTKDQETQYF
TRBV9,CASSVGTDLSGANVLTF
TRBV10-1,CASSSTSYSNQPQHF
TRBV9,CASSDSGGYSGNTIYF
TRBV14,CASSHSRLAGYNEQFF
TRBV6-2/TRBV6-3,CASSSIRQGGTDTQYF
TRBV9,CASSVQDSLRTPLHF
TRBV6-4,CASSAQGGIDYGYTF
TRBV6-5,CASSYSGTGPYEQYF
TRBV6-2/TRBV6-3,CASSPGTAVPNYGYTF
TRBV10-1,CASSQGGPNTEAFF
TRBV7-2,CASSLGRGNYEQYF
TRBV18,CASSPFVGANTGELFF
TRBV5-1,CASSLGGMNTEAFF
TRBV24-1,CATSALNRGYNEQFF
TRBV5-1,CASSLGGGTPNTEAFF
TRBV2,CASSGRQGGREQYF
TRBV6-6,CASTPRGGESNQPQHF
TRBV9,CASSVPGGAETQYF
TRBV7-9,CASSFGVRADTQYF
TRBV6-5,CASRTGTDTQYF